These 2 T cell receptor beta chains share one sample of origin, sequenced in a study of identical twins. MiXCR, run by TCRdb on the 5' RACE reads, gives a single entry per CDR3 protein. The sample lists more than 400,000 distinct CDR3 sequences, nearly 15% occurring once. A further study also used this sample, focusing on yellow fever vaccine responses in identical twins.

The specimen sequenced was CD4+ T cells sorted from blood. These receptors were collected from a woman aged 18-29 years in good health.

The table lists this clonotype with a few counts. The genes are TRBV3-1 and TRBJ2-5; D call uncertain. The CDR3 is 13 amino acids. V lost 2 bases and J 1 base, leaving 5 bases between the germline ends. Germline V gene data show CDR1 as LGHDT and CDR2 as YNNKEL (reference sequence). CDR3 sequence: CASSQSSQETQYF. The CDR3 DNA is TGTGCCAGCAGCCAATCCAGCCAAGAGACCCAGTACTTC.

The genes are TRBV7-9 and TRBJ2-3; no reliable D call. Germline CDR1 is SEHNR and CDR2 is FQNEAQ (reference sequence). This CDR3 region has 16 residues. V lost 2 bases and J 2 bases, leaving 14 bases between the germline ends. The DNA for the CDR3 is TGTGCCAGCAGCTTATTAGGGAAAGGGTCCACAGATACGCAGTATTTT. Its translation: CASSLLGKGSTDTQYF. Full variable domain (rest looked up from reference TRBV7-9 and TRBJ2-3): DTGVSQNPRHKITKRGQNVTFRCDPISEHNRLYWYRQTLGQGPEFLTYFQNEAQLEKSRLLSDRFSAERPKGSFSTLEIQRTEQGDSAMYLCASSLLGKGSTDTQYFGPGTRLTVL.